This T cell receptor beta chain stems from a study of control samples from healthy donors and cancer patients. Profiled with immunoSEQ multiplex PCR; TCRdb holds only in-frame clones, not every one. The sample shows roughly 76,000 clones, around 94% of them seen only once. The V end was cut by 1 base, the J end by 5 bases, with 14 bases between. The CDR3 spans 15 residues. Looked up from germline, CDR1 is MNHNS and CDR2 is SASEGT. The chain combines TRBV6-1 with TRBJ1-2; a weak D match, TRBD1 (5 bases). Sequences were obtained from blood. The TCR originated in a woman between 40 and 55 years old in good health. Written as DNA, the CDR3 is TGTGCCAGCAGTGAAGATTGGGACGGCATTTATGGCTACACCTTC. This sequence encodes CASSEDWDGIYGYTF.